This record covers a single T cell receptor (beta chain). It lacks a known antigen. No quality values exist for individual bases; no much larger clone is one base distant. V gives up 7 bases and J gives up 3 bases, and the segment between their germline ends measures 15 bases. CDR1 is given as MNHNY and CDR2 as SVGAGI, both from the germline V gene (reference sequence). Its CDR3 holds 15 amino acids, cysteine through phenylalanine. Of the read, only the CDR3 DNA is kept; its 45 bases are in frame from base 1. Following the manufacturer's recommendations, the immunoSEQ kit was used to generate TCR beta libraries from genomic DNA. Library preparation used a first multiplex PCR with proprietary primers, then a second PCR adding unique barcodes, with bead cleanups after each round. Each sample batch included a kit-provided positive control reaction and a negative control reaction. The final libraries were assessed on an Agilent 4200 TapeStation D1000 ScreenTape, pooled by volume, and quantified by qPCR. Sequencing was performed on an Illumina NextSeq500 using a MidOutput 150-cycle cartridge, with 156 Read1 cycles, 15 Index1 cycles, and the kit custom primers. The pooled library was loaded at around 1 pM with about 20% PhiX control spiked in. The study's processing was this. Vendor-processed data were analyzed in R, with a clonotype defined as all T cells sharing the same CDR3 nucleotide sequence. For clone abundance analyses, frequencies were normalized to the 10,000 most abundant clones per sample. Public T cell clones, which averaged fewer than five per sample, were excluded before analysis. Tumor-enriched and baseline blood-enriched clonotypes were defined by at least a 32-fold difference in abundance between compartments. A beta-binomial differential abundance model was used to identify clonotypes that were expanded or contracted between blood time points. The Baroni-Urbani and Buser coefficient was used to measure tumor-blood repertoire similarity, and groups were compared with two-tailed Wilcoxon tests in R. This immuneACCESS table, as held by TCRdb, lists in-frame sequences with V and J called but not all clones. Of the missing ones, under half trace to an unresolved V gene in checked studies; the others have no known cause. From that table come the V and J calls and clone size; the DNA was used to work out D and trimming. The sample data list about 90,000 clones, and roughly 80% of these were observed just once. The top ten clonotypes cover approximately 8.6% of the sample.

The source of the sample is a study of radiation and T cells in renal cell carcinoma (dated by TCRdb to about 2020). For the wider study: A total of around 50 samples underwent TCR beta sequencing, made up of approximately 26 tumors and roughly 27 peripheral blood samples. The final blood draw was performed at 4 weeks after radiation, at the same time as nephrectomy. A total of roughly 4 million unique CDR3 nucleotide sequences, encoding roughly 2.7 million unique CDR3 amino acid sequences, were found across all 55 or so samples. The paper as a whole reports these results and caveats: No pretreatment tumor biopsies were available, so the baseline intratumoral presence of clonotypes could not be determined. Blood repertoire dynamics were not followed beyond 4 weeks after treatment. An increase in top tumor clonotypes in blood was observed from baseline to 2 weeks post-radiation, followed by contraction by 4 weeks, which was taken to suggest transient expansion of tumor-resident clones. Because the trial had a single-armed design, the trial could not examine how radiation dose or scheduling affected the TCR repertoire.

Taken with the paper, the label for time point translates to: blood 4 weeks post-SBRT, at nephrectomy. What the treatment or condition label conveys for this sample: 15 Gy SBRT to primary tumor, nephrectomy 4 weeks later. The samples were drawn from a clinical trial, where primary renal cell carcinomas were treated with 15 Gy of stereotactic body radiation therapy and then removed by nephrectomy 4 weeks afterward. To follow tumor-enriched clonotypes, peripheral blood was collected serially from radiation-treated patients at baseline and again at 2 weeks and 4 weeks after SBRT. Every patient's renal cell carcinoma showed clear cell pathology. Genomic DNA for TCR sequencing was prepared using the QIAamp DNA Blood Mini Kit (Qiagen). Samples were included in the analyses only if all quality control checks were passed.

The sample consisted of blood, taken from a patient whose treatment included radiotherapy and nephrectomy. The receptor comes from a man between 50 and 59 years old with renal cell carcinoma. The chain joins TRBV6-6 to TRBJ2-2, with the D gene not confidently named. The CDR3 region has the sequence CASKGRMIDTGELFF. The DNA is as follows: TGTGCCAGCAAAGGGCGGATGATAGACACCGGGGAGCTGTTTTTT.